This entry lists 18 T cell receptor beta chains sequenced from one sample in a study of CD8+ T cells in alopecia areata (dated by TCRdb to 2016 to 2019). Libraries were built with the immunoSEQ multiplex PCR assay. RNA was extracted from all samples and reverse transcribed into cDNA as template for TCR sequencing. As stored in TCRdb, this immuneACCESS dataset retains in-frame rearrangements with V and J assigned. A fraction of the clones does not appear; measured against another copy, unresolved V genes explain less than half of the discrepancy, and the remainder lacks a known reason. This sample has around 86,000 clones in its table, and about three quarters of those were observed once. In total, the top ten clones hold around 15% of the sample. The treatment or condition label here, explained by the study, means: oral pan-JAK inhibitor, 5-10 mg twice daily. This material consisted of CD8+ T cells sorted from blood, taken around week 46, from a patient treated with tofacitinib. The receptors were gathered from a human donor with alopecia areata.

The chain employs TRBV10-1 and TRBJ2-1, with D perhaps given as TRBD1 or TRBD2 (5 bases each). The CDR3 extends over 15 amino acids. Looked up from germline, CDR1 is WNHNN and CDR2 is SYGVQD (reference sequence). Trimming pared 3 bases from V and 5 bases from J, leaving 14 bases between. The DNA of the CDR3 is TGCGCCAGCAGTGATACCGGGGCCTCAAACAATGAGCAGTTCTTC. This encodes CASSDTGASNNEQFF.

The rearrangement joins TRBV5-1 to TRBJ1-1, with D possibly matching TRBD1 (6 bases). Trimming cost V 4 bases and J 5 bases, with 18 bases left between them. The CDR3 length is 15 residues. The germline V gene encodes CDR1 SGHRS and CDR2 YFSETQ. The CDR3 DNA sequence: TGCGCCAGCAGCCTTGCTAAGGGGGGCCGGACTGAAGCTTTCTTT. Its translation: CASSLAKGGRTEAFF.

The table lists this clone with many counts. The chain has TRBV11-2 and TRBJ2-1; D remains unclear. Germline assignment: CDR1 SGHAT and CDR2 FQNNGV. The CDR3 totals 16 residues. V was shortened by 4 bases and J by 5 bases, with 18 bases between the two germline ends. For the CDR3, the DNA is TGTGCCAGCAGCTCCCGAAGATCAGATAGAAACAATGAGCAGTTCTTC. It is translated as CASSSRRSDRNNEQFF. Full variable domain (outside the CDR3, taken from reference TRBV11-2 and TRBJ2-1): EAGVAQSPRYKIIEKRQSVAFWCNPISGHATLYWYQQILGQGPKLLIQFQNNGVVDDSQLPKDRFSAERLKGVDSTLKIQPAKLEDSAVYLCASSSRRSDRNNEQFFGPGTRLTVL.

The chain combines TRBV27 with TRBJ2-7, with a weak D call TRBD1 (6 bases). Per the germline V gene, CDR1 is MNHEY and CDR2 is SMNVEV (reference sequence). This CDR3 spans 13 amino acids. V gave up 4 bases and J gave up 3 bases, with 10 bases separating them. The CDR3: CASSSTGSYEQYF. The CDR3 DNA is TGTGCCAGCAGTTCGACAGGAAGCTACGAGCAGTACTTC.

The chain joins TRBV9 to TRBJ1-2, with 7 bases fitting TRBD1. Germline CDR1 and CDR2: SGDLS and YYNGEE. The junction had 14 bases not matched to a gene; V was cut back by 4 bases and J by 8 bases. The CDR3 spans 15 residues. This CDR3 is CASSQYSDRALGYTF. The CDR3 DNA reads TGTGCCAGCAGCCAGTATTCCGACAGGGCTCTGGGCTACACCTTC. The full variable domain, its missing parts supplied by reference TRBV9 and TRBJ1-2, is DSGVTQTPKHLITATGQRVTLRCSPRSGDLSVYWYQQSLDQGLQFLIQYYNGEERAKGNILERFSAQQFPDLHSELNLSSLELGDSALYFCASSQYSDRALGYTFGSGTRLTVV.

This clone has a handful of counts. The rearrangement joins TRBV13 to TRBJ2-7, with D uncertain. The CDR3 consists of 13 residues. CDR1 is PRHDT and CDR2 is FYEKMQ in the germline V gene (reference sequence). Trimming took 5 bases from V and 4 from J, leaving 12 bases between them. CDR3 bases: TGTGCCAGCAGCGCTGCGGACGTATACGAGCAGTACTTC. It translates to CASSAADVYEQYF. Full variable domain (outside the CDR3, taken from reference TRBV13 and TRBJ2-7): AAGVIQSPRHLIKEKRETATLKCYPIPRHDTVYWYQQGPGQDPQFLISFYEKMQSDKGSIPDRFSAQQFSDYHSELNMSSLELGDSALYFCASSAADVYEQYFGPGTRLTVT.

This rearrangement joins TRBV14 to TRBJ2-1, with D possibly being TRBD1 (6 bases). Germline V gene lookup returns CDR1 SGHDN and CDR2 FVKESK. This CDR3 is 14 amino acids long. Trimming cost V 2 bases and J 5 bases, with 10 bases left between them. The CDR3 loop reads CASSQQDSNNEQFF. CDR3 DNA: TGTGCCAGCAGCCAACAGGACAGCAACAATGAGCAGTTCTTC.

This clone was seen a handful of times. This chain uses TRBV29-1 with TRBJ2-1; a weak D match, TRBD1 (5 bases). V lost 4 bases to trimming and J lost 8 bases, with 12 bases between them. The CDR3 contains 12 residues. Germline V CDR1 and CDR2: SQVTM, ANQGSEA. DNA for the CDR3: TGCAGCGTTGTGGAAGGGGATGATGAGCAGTTCTTC. Translation: CSVVEGDDEQFF.

The chain is built from TRBV5-6 and TRBJ2-1; TRBD2 agrees at 8 bases. CDR3 length: 13 amino acids. In germline, CDR1 is SGHDT, CDR2 YYEEEE. J gave up 8 bases and V 5 bases, and 6 bases lay outside the gene matches. The CDR3 nucleotides are TGTGCCAGCAGGATGACTAGCGTCGATGAGCAGTTCTTC. The encoded protein is CASRMTSVDEQFF.

A few counts support this clone. V is TRBV29-1 and J is TRBJ1-2; 11 bases fit TRBD1. The CDR3 is 14 residues long. The germline CDR1 and CDR2 sequences are SQVTM and ANQGSEA. With 1 base clipped from V and 7 bases from J, the junction kept 5 bases outside the gene matches. The CDR3 DNA follows: TGCAGCGTTGAAGGGACAGGGGGCTTTATTGGCTACACCTTC. Its protein is CSVEGTGGFIGYTF.

The chain combines TRBV5-1 with TRBJ2-1; 8 bases align to TRBD2. With 4 bases clipped from V and 0 bases from J, the junction kept 9 bases outside the gene matches. The length of the CDR3 is 17 residues. Germline lookup yields CDR1 SGHRS and CDR2 YFSETQ. CDR3 protein: CASSPRGGLSSYNEQFF. The CDR3 DNA reads as TGCGCCAGCAGCCCACGGGGGGGCCTTAGCTCCTACAATGAGCAGTTCTTC.

The chain combines TRBV4-3 with TRBJ1-2; D uncertain. Trimming cost V 0 bases and J 8 bases, with 16 bases left between them. CDR3 length: 15 amino acids. Germline values: CDR1 LGHNA, CDR2 YSLEER. CDR3 sequence reads: CASSQDSRLMGGYTF. The CDR3 DNA follows: TGCGCCAGCAGCCAAGATTCAAGACTGATGGGAGGCTACACCTTC.

The chain has TRBV7-9 and TRBJ2-6; a weak D match, TRBD1 (6 bases). The V gene lost 4 bases and the J gene lost 0 bases, with 7 bases spanning the gap. The CDR3 covers 15 residues. In germline, CDR1 is SEHNR, CDR2 FQNEAQ (reference sequence). CDR3 DNA sequence: TGTGCCAGCAGCTGGACAGACTCTGGGGCCAACGTCCTGACTTTC. This translates into CASSWTDSGANVLTF.

This clone was detected only a few times. V and J are TRBV9 and TRBJ2-3; D tentatively reads TRBD1 or TRBD2 (5 bases each). The CDR3 sequence is 15 residues long. Trimming cost V 0 bases and J 0 bases, with 8 bases left between them. Germline CDR1 reads SGDLS; CDR2 reads YYNGEE. The CDR3 DNA reads TGTGCCAGCAGCGTAGTGGGGGTGAGCACAGATACGCAGTATTTT. Amino acids: CASSVVGVSTDTQYF.

V and J are TRBV4-3 and TRBJ1-1; D perhaps matches TRBD1 (6 bases). CDR3 length equals 16 residues. Looked up from germline, CDR1 is LGHNA and CDR2 is YSLEER. Trimming cost V 0 bases and J 0 bases, with 11 bases left between them. DNA for the CDR3: TGCGCCAGCAGCCAAGATGGGGAGGGGGTGAACACTGAAGCTTTCTTT. Amino acid sequence: CASSQDGEGVNTEAFF.

V usage is TRBV29-1 and J usage is TRBJ2-7; D might be TRBD1 or TRBD2, each matching 5 bases. The CDR3 is made up of 13 amino acids. Trimming removed 3 bases from V and 5 bases from J, with 14 bases in between. The germline CDR1 and CDR2 sequences are SQVTM and ANQGSEA. The CDR3 loop is CSVELGESHEQYF. The CDR3 DNA follows: TGCAGCGTTGAGTTGGGGGAGTCCCACGAGCAGTACTTC.

This chain links TRBV6-6 with TRBJ2-1, with TRBD2 as a possible D gene (5 bases). Germline-derived CDR1 and CDR2 are MNHNY and SVGAGI (reference sequence). This CDR3 region has 13 residues. V lost 2 bases and J lost 8, with 10 bases in between. CDR3 sequence reads: CASSYVMRDEQFF. The CDR3 DNA is TGTGCCAGCAGTTACGTCATGAGGGATGAGCAGTTCTTC.

The rearrangement joins TRBV7-9 to TRBJ1-4; no reliable D call. The germline CDR1 and CDR2 sequences are SEHNR and FQNEAQ (reference sequence). This CDR3 comprises 11 residues. Trimming cost V 5 bases and J 4 bases, with 2 bases left between them. As DNA, the CDR3 is TGTGCCAGCAGCCTTAATGAAAAACTGTTTTTT. This codes for CASSLNEKLFF.